The 24 T cell receptor beta chains listed next were all sequenced from one sample in a study of T cell responses to AZD1222 COVID-19 vaccine. Libraries were prepared by immunoSEQ multiplex PCR; TCRdb keeps only in-frame clonotypes and omits some of them. The sample yields over 100,000 clones, 89% seen once. The material sequenced was peripheral blood, taken on day 0 of AZD1222 vaccination. The receptors derive from an adult in good health.

V is TRBV4-1 and J is TRBJ2-7, with TRBD1 identical over 8 bases. Losses at the gene ends were 1 base for V and 2 bases for J; bases not matched to a gene: 7. Germline CDR1 and CDR2: MGHRA and YSYEKL. The CDR3 has 16 amino acids. CDR3 nucleotide sequence: TGCGCCAGCAGCCAAGCCCCGGACAGGGTGACCTACGAGCAGTACTTC. This codes for CASSQAPDRVTYEQYF.

The rearrangement joins TRBV27 to TRBJ1-3; a possible D gene is TRBD1 (5 bases). CDR3 length: 15 amino acids. Germline V gene sequence: CDR1 MNHEY, CDR2 SMNVEV (reference sequence). The V and J ends lost 7 bases and 0 bases respectively, with 13 bases between them. CDR3 region: CASMRGLSSGNTIYF. The CDR3 region has the DNA TGTGCCAGCATGAGGGGCTTGAGCTCTGGAAACACCATATATTTT.

The chain combines TRBV4-3 with TRBJ2-7; D gene uncertain. V was cut by 3 bases and J by 4 bases, with 10 bases left in between. CDR1 is LGHNA, CDR2 YSLEER, per germline. The CDR3 contains 13 residues. The CDR3 DNA follows: TGCGCCAGCAGCCAGTTCGAGAAATACGAGCAGTACTTC. Amino acid sequence: CASSQFEKYEQYF.

The V call is TRBV7-2, the J call TRBJ2-3; D might be TRBD2 (6 bases). CDR1 is SGHTA, CDR2 FQGNSA, per germline. The CDR3 is 14 amino acids. V was clipped by 5 bases and J by 3 bases, with 12 bases between them. This CDR3 reads CASSVSRGTDTQYF. In nucleotides, the CDR3 is TGTGCCAGCAGCGTTTCCCGGGGGACAGATACGCAGTATTTT.

V gene TRBV7-6 combines with J gene TRBJ1-5; 9 nucleotides agree with TRBD1. Germline assignment: CDR1 SGHVS and CDR2 FNYEAQ. This CDR3 has 15 residues. V lost 5 bases, J lost 6 bases, and 8 bases stayed unmatched. CDR3 DNA sequence: TGTGCCAGCAGCGCAGGACAGGGGTGGGGTCAGCCCCAGCATTTT. It is translated as CASSAGQGWGQPQHF. The full variable domain, its missing parts supplied by reference TRBV7-6 and TRBJ1-5, is GAGVSQSPRYKVTKRGQDVALRCDPISGHVSLYWYRQALGQGPEFLTYFNYEAQQDKSGLPNDRFSAERPEGSISTLTIQRTEQRDSAMYRCASSAGQGWGQPQHFGDGTRLSIL.

This clone showed up just once. The J gene is TRBJ1-2, the V gene TRBV6-5, with D perhaps matching TRBD1 (5 bases). From germline, CDR1 is MNHEY and CDR2 SVGAGI. The CDR3 covers 14 residues. Trimming pared 0 bases from V and 4 bases from J, leaving 9 bases between. CDR3 protein: CASSYSGGTYGYTF. The CDR3 DNA follows: TGTGCCAGCAGTTACTCGGGGGGAACCTATGGCTACACCTTC.

This clone has just one count. V is TRBV3-1 (or the pseudogene TRBV3-2) and J is TRBJ1-6; a possible D gene is TRBD1 (5 bases). The ends were cut back, 1 base at V and 6 bases at J, with 10 bases in the middle. This CDR3 has 15 amino acids. Germline lookup yields CDR1 LGHDT and CDR2 YNNKEL (reference sequence). The CDR3 nucleotides are TGTGCCAGCAGCCAAGCGAAGGGGACTAATTCACCCCTCCACTTT. This gives the protein CASSQAKGTNSPLHF.

This clone was seen once. CDR3 bases: TGTGCCAGCAGCGCTACTGATCTTTACGGAAACACCATATATTTT. Its protein product is CASSATDLYGNTIYF. This chain uses TRBV6-5 with TRBJ1-3, with D unresolved. Per germline, CDR1 MNHEY and CDR2 SVGAGI. Trimming took off 6 bases at V and 4 bases at J, with 16 bases between the two ends. There are 15 residues in the CDR3.

This clone was seen only once. This rearrangement joins TRBV6-1 to TRBJ2-6, with D uncertain. The CDR3 is 15 residues long. V gave up 2 bases and J gave up 0 bases, with 5 bases separating them. CDR1 MNHNS and CDR2 SASEGT come from the germline V gene. CDR3 DNA: TGTGCCAGCAGTGAACGGACCTCTGGGGCCAACGTCCTGACTTTC. Translating gives CASSERTSGANVLTF.

V is TRBV6-1 and J is TRBJ1-2; tentative D call: TRBD1 (5 bases). In germline, CDR1 is MNHNS, CDR2 SASEGT. This CDR3 region has 16 residues. The V end lost 2 bases, the J end lost 0 bases, and 13 bases lay between the germline ends. The CDR3, as DNA: TGTGCCAGCAGTGAACAAGGGGACCTCACTAACTATGGCTACACCTTC. Translated: CASSEQGDLTNYGYTF.

This rearrangement joins TRBV5-5 to TRBJ2-7; TRBD1 might be the D (6 bases). Germline values: CDR1 SGHKS, CDR2 YYEKEE (reference sequence). V shed 6 bases and J shed 2 bases, with 12 bases lying between them. CDR3 length: 13 residues. The CDR3 protein is CASIQDSPYEQYF. DNA of the CDR3: TGTGCCAGCATCCAGGACAGCCCCTACGAGCAGTACTTC.

This sequence joins TRBV10-3 and TRBJ1-1, with D possibly matching TRBD1 (5 bases). Trimming stripped 3 bases from V and 5 bases from J, with 7 bases between. Germline CDR1 and CDR2: ENHRY and SYGVKD. The CDR3 covers 12 residues. This CDR3 is CAISDWGTEAFF. The CDR3 nucleotides are TGTGCCATCAGTGATTGGGGGACTGAAGCTTTCTTT.

The chain links TRBV19 to TRBJ1-1; D remains ambiguous. Trimming took off 5 bases at V and 4 bases at J, with 14 bases between the two ends. This CDR3 is 14 amino acids long. Germline CDR1 LNHDA, CDR2 SQIVND (reference sequence). CDR3 DNA sequence: TGTGCCAGTAGTCCCTACGAAGGTGGCACTGAAGCTTTCTTT. The encoded protein is CASSPYEGGTEAFF.

This chain joins TRBV5-1 and TRBJ2-1; no clear D. From germline, CDR1 is SGHRS and CDR2 YFSETQ. CDR3 size: 14 residues. V was pared by 1 base and J by 4 bases, with 9 bases between. The CDR3 sequence is CASSLRDTYNEQFF. The CDR3 nucleotides are TGCGCCAGCAGCTTGCGAGACACTTACAATGAGCAGTTCTTC.

The genes are TRBV6-5 and TRBJ1-1; 7 bases are a match to TRBD1. The CDR3 has 13 residues. The J segment lost 10 bases and the V segment lost 2 bases, leaving 7 bases of the junction unmatched. Looked up from germline, CDR1 is MNHEY and CDR2 is SVGAGI. CDR3: CASSYRDRVVAFF. CDR3 nucleotide sequence: TGTGCCAGCAGTTACCGCGACAGGGTCGTAGCTTTCTTT.

The chain is built from TRBV19 and TRBJ2-2, with D possibly matching TRBD2 (6 bases). The V end was cut by 5 bases, the J end by 6 bases, with 22 bases between. CDR3 length equals 17 residues. The germline CDR1 and CDR2 sequences are LNHDA and SQIVND (reference sequence). CDR3 nucleotides: TGTGCCAGTAGTCAGGTTCTCCCAGGGAGGTTCGCCGGGGAGCTGTTTTTT. Its translation: CASSQVLPGRFAGELFF. Filled out from reference TRBV19 and TRBJ2-2, the complete variable domain reads DGGITQSPKYLFRKEGQNVTLSCEQNLNHDAMYWYRQDPGQGLRLIYYSQIVNDFQKGDIAEGYSVSREKKESFPLTVTSAQKNPTAFYLCASSQVLPGRFAGELFFGEGSRLTVL.

V is TRBV5-1 and J is TRBJ2-5, with 10 positions matching TRBD1. The CDR3 runs 13 residues. J gave up 4 bases and V 8 bases, and 5 bases lay outside the gene matches. CDR1 is SGHRS and CDR2 is YFSETQ in the germline V gene. This CDR3 is CASSGQGGETQYF. CDR3 nucleotide sequence: TGCGCCAGTTCCGGACAGGGGGGAGAGACCCAGTACTTC.

The V gene is TRBV9, the J gene TRBJ1-2; TRBD1 matches 7 bases. The CDR3 is 13 residues long. V shed 2 bases and J 6 bases; nucleotides not matched to a gene: 4. From germline, CDR1 is SGDLS and CDR2 YYNGEE. The chain's CDR3 is CASSVQQGHGYTF. The CDR3 region has the DNA TGTGCCAGCAGCGTCCAACAGGGGCATGGCTACACCTTC.

For the CDR3, the DNA is TGTGCCAGCAGTTACTCGAAGGGAACTCAGCCCCAGCATTTT. Translated: CASSYSKGTQPQHF. The gene calls are TRBV6-5 and TRBJ1-5, with D hard to call. This CDR3 region has 14 residues. The germline CDR1 and CDR2 sequences are MNHEY and SVGAGI. V was trimmed by 0 bases and J by 6 bases, leaving 9 bases between them.

This chain connects TRBV7-9 to TRBJ2-2, with 7 bases fitting TRBD1. Germline assignment: CDR1 SEHNR and CDR2 FQNEAQ (reference sequence). The CDR3 loop spans 18 amino acids. The V and J ends lost 6 bases and 3 bases, in that order; junction bases with no gene match: 16. The CDR3 coding sequence is TGTGCCAGCAGTCTCAGGACAGGATCCCAAGTTTACACCGGGGAGCTGTTTTTT. Translating it yields CASSLRTGSQVYTGELFF.

The chain is built from TRBV20-1 and TRBJ2-5; 8 nucleotides match TRBD2. V was pared by 3 bases and J by 4 bases, with 7 bases of the junction left unmatched. The CDR3 has 14 amino acids. Per the germline V gene, CDR1 is DFQATT and CDR2 is SNEGSKA (reference sequence). The CDR3: CSASFGGAGETQYF. As DNA, the CDR3 is TGCAGTGCTAGTTTCGGGGGGGCGGGAGAGACCCAGTACTTC.

This clone was recorded a few times. The chain recombines TRBV6-5 with TRBJ1-6; D may be TRBD1 (5 bases). Germline V lookup: CDR1 MNHEY, CDR2 SVGAGI. Trimming took off 4 bases at V and 9 bases at J, with 16 bases between the two ends. The CDR3 has 15 residues. The CDR3 coding sequence is TGTGCCAGCAGTTCGGGACGGCTGCAGGGTTCACCCCTCCACTTT. Translation gives CASSSGRLQGSPLHF.

The chain links TRBV7-2 to TRBJ2-1; 9 nucleotides agree with TRBD1. Germline values: CDR1 SGHTA, CDR2 FQGNSA. This CDR3 has 15 residues. J was trimmed by 8 bases and V by 5 bases; bases with no gene match: 10. The CDR3 bases are TGTGCCAGCAGCCCAGCCGGACAGGGGAAAGATGAGCAGTTCTTC. This translates into CASSPAGQGKDEQFF.

The V gene is TRBV2, the J gene TRBJ2-4; 7 nucleotides match TRBD1. The V and J ends lost 4 bases and 0 bases, in that order; junction bases with no gene match: 3. CDR3 length: 15 residues. Looked up from germline, CDR1 is SNHLY and CDR2 is FYNNEI. The CDR3 loop is CASSGQGVAKNIQYF. The CDR3 nucleotides are TGTGCCAGCAGTGGACAGGGAGTAGCCAAAAACATTCAGTACTTC.